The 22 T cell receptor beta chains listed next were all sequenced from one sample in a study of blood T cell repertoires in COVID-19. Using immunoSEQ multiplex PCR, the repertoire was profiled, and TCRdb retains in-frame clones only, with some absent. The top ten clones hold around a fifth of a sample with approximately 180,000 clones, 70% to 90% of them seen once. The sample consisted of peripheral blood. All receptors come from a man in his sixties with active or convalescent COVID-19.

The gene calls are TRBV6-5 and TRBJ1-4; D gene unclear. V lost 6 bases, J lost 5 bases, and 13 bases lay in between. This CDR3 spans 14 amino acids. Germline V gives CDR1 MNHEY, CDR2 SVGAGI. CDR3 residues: CASSPTVVNEKLFF. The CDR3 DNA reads TGTGCCAGCAGCCCCACGGTAGTAAATGAAAAACTGTTTTTT.

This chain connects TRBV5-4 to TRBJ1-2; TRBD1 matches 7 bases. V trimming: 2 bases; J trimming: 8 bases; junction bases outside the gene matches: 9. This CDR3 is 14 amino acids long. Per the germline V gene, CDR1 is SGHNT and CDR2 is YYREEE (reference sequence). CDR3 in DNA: TGTGCCAGCAGCTTTGGTCGACAGGGTGAAGGCTACACCTTC. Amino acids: CASSFGRQGEGYTF.

The CDR3 loop is CASSLPGYEQYF. Written as DNA, the CDR3 is TGTGCCAGCAGTTTACCGGGGTACGAGCAGTACTTC. The rearrangement uses TRBV12-3 or TRBV12-4 and TRBJ2-7; possibly TRBD2 for D (5 bases). Trimming removed 2 bases at V and 4 bases at J, with 6 bases between. The CDR3 totals 12 residues.

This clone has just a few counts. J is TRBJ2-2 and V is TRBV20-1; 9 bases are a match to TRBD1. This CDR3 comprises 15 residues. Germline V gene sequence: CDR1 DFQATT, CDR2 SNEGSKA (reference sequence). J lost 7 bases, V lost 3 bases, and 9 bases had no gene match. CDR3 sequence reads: CSASLDRGTHGELFF. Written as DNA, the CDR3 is TGCAGTGCTAGTTTGGACAGGGGAACCCACGGGGAGCTGTTTTTT.

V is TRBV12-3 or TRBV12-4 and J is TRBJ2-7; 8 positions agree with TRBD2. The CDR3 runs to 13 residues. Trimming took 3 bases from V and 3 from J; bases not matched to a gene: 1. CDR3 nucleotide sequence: TGTGCCAGCAGTTTCGGGAGGGGCTACGAGCAGTACTTC. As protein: CASSFGRGYEQYF.

This CDR3 is CASSLPAGSNTGELFF. Written as DNA, the CDR3 is TGTGCCAGCAGCTTACCAGCGGGGTCGAACACCGGGGAGCTGTTTTTT. The genes are TRBV5-4 and TRBJ2-2; TRBD2 matches at 7 bases. The V and J ends lost 2 bases and 0 bases, in that order; junction bases with no gene match: 4. This CDR3 comprises 16 residues. Germline V gives CDR1 SGHNT, CDR2 YYREEE (reference sequence).

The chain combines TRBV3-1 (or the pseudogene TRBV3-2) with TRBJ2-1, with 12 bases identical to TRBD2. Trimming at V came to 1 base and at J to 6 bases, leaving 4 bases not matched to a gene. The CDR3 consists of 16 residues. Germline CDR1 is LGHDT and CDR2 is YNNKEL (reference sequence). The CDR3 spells CASSQGGLAGPNEQFF. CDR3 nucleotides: TGTGCCAGCAGCCAAGGTGGACTAGCGGGGCCCAATGAGCAGTTCTTC.

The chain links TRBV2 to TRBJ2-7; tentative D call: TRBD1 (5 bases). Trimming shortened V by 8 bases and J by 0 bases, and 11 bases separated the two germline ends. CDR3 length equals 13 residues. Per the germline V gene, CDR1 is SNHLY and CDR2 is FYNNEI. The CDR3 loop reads CASHRPSSYEQYF. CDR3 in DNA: TGTGCCAGCCACAGGCCGAGCTCCTACGAGCAGTACTTC. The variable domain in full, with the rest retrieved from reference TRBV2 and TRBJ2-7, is EPEVTQTPSHQVTQMGQEVILRCVPISNHLYFYWYRQILGQKVEFLVSFYNNEISEKSEIFDDQFSVERPDGSNFTLKIRSTKLEDSAMYFCASHRPSSYEQYFGPGTRLTVT.

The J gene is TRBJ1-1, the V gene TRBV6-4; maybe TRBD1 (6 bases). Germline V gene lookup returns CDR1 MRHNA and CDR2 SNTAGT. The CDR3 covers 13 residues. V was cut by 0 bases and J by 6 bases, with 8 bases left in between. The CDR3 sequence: CASSDSAGAEAFF. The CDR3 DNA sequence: TGTGCCAGCAGTGACTCAGCAGGGGCTGAAGCTTTCTTT.

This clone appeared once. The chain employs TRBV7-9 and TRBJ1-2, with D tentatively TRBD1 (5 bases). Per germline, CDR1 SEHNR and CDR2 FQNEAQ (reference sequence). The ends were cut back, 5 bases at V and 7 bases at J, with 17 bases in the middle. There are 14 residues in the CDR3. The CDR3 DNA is TGTGCCAGCAGCCCGAAGAGCGGGGCTGGTGGCTACACCTTC. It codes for CASSPKSGAGGYTF.

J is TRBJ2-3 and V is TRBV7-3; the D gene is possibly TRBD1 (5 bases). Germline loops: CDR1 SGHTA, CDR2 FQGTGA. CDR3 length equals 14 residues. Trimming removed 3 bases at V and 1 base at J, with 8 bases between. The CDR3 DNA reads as TGTGCCAGCAGCTTCACAGGAGGCACAGATACGCAGTATTTT. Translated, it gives CASSFTGGTDTQYF.

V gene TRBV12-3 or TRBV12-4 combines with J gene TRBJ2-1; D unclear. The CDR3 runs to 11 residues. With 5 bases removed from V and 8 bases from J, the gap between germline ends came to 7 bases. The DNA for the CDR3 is TGTGCCAGCAGTCGTCGCGATGAGCAGTTCTTC. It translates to CASSRRDEQFF.

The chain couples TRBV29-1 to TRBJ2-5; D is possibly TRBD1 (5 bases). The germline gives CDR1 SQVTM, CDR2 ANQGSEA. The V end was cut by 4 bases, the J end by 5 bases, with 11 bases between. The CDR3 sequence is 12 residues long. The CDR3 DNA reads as TGCAGCGTTGTTACTAAGGGGGAGACCCAGTACTTC. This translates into CSVVTKGETQYF.

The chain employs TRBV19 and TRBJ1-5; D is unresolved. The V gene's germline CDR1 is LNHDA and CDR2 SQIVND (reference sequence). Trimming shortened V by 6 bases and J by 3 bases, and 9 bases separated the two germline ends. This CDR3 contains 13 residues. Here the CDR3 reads CASRRAPNQPQHF. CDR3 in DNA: TGTGCCAGTAGGAGGGCGCCCAATCAGCCCCAGCATTTT.

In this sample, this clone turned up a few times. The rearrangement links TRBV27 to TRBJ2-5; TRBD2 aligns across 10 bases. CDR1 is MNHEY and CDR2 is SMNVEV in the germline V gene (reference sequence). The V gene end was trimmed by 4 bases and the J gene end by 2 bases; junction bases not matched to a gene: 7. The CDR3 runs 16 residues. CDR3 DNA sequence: TGTGCCAGCAGTTCCGATAGCGGGGGGTCTCAAGAGACCCAGTACTTC. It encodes CASSSDSGGSQETQYF.

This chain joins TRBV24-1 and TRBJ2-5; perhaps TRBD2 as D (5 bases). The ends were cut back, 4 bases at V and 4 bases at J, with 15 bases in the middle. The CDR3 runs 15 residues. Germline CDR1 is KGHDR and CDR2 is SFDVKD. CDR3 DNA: TGTGCCACCAGTGACTCGCGGGCCAGCGGAGAGACCCAGTACTTC. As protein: CATSDSRASGETQYF.

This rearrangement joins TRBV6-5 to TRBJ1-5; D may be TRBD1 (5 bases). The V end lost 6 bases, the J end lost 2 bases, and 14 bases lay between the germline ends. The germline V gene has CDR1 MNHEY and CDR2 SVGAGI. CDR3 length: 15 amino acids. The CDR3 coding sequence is TGTGCCAGCAGGGCCCTGGGGGGTGGCAATCAGCCCCAGCATTTT. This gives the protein CASRALGGGNQPQHF.

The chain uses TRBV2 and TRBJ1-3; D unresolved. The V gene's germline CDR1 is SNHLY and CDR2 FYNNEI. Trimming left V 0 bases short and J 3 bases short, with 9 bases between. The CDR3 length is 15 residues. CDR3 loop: CASSEAGRGGNTIYF. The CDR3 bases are TGTGCCAGCAGTGAAGCGGGCCGTGGTGGAAACACCATATATTTT.

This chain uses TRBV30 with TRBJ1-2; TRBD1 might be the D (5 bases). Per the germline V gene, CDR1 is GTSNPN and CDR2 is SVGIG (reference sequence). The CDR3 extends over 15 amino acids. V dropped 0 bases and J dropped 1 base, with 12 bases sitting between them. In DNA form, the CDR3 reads TGTGCCTGGAGTGTAGGGGCAGGCCTTAACTATGGCTACACCTTC. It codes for CAWSVGAGLNYGYTF.

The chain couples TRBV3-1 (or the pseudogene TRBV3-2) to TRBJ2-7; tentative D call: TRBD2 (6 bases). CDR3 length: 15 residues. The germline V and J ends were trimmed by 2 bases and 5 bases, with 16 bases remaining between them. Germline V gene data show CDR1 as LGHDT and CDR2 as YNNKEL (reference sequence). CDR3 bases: TGTGCCAGCAGCCAATCTGGCGAGGGGAGGAACGAGCAGTACTTC. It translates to CASSQSGEGRNEQYF.

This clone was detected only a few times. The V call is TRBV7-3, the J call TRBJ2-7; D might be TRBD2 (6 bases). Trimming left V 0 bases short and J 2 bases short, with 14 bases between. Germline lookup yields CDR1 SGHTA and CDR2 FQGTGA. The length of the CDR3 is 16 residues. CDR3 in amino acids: CASSLTPGLTPYEQYF. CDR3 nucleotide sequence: TGTGCCAGCAGCTTAACCCCGGGACTGACCCCCTACGAGCAGTACTTC. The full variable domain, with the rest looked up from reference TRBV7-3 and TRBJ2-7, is GAGVSQTPSNKVTEKGKYVELRCDPISGHTALYWYRQSLGQGPEFLIYFQGTGAADDSGLPNDRFFAVRPEGSVSTLKIQRTERGDSAVYLCASSLTPGLTPYEQYFGPGTRLTVT.

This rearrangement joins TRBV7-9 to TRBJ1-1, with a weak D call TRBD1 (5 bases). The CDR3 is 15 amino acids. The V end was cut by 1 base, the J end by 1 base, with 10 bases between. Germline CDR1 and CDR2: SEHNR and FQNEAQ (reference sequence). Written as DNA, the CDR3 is TGTGCCAGCAGCTTAGATGGACAACCGAACACTGAAGCTTTCTTT. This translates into CASSLDGQPNTEAFF.